A selection of T cell receptor beta chains follows, all from one sample in a study of blood T cells in healthy people across ages. TCRdb passed the 5' RACE reads through MiXCR, listing each CDR3 protein once. The sample has 1.5 million to 2 million distinct CDR3 sequences, around half seen once; the top ten hold approximately 2.1%. The sample taken for sequencing was blood. These receptors were collected from a woman aged 40 to 49 in good health. The CDR3 runs from the conserved cysteine through the conserved F or W. A D gene is named only where the DNA matches it firmly. The size field is filled for only some rows; it gives once, few, many or a size class.

TRBJ2-3	-	TRBD2	TRBV6-1	CASNLGGEADTQYF	TGTGCCAGCAACCTTGGGGGGGAAGCAGATACGCAGTATTTT
TRBJ2-6	few	-	TRBV5-1	CASSLYPGASSGANVLTF	TGCGCCAGCAGCTTGTATCCAGGGGCTAGCTCTGGGGCCAACGTCCTGACTTTC
TRBJ2-3	-	TRBD1	TRBV5-1	CASSPWTGVGTDTQYF	TGCGCCAGCAGCCCTTGGACAGGGGTTGGCACAGATACGCAGTATTTT
TRBJ2-3	few	TRBD1	TRBV4-1	CASSLRQGAGDTQYF	TGCGCCAGCAGCCTCCGACAGGGGGCAGGGGATACGCAGTATTTT
TRBJ2-3	once	TRBD1	TRBV20-1	CSANHPAGGGTDTQYF	TGCAGTGCTAACCACCCCGCAGGGGGAGGCACAGATACGCAGTATTTT
TRBJ1-1	-	-	TRBV7-9	CASTTQGIDTEAFF	TGTGCCAGTACCACCCAGGGGATCGACACTGAAGCTTTCTTT
TRBJ2-5	-	TRBD1	TRBV24-1	CATSDRTGGQETQYF	TGTGCCACCAGTGACCGGACAGGGGGCCAAGAGACCCAGTACTTC
TRBJ2-1	-	-	TRBV19	CASSIDGLRGSNEQFF	TGTGCCAGTAGTATAGATGGCCTCAGGGGATCAAATGAGCAGTTCTTC
TRBJ2-3	-	-	TRBV6-5	CASSYLTSTDTQYF	TGTGCCAGCAGTTATCTCACTAGCACAGATACGCAGTATTTT
TRBJ2-7	-	-	TRBV20-1	CSAPKGGPFSYEQYF	TGCAGTGCGCCAAAAGGGGGGCCCTTCTCCTACGAGCAGTACTTC
TRBJ2-7	-	-	TRBV20-1	CSASALAYNEQYF	TGCAGTGCTAGCGCCCTAGCTTACAATGAGCAGTACTTC
TRBJ2-7	-	-	TRBV6-2/TRBV6-3	CASSYSPGASYEQYF	TGTGCCAGCAGTTACTCTCCAGGGGCGAGCTACGAGCAGTACTTC
TRBJ2-3	-	TRBD1	TRBV7-3	CASSLTLNRGTDTQYF	TGTGCCAGCAGCTTAACGTTAAACAGGGGGACAGATACGCAGTATTTT
TRBJ2-7	-	-	TRBV6-6	CASSYEEGLPYEQYF	TGTGCCAGCAGTTACGAAGAGGGCCTCCCCTACGAGCAGTACTTC
TRBJ2-5	-	TRBD2	TRBV4-3	CASSQDVAGGDQETQYF	TGCGCCAGCAGCCAAGATGTAGCGGGGGGGGATCAAGAGACCCAGTACTTC
TRBJ2-3	-	TRBD2	TRBV11-1	CASSSLTGLAGSTSTDTQYF	TGTGCCAGCAGCTCCCTAACTGGGCTAGCGGGGTCCACTAGCACAGATACGCAGTATTTT